The 15 T cell receptor beta chains below all came from one sample that was sequenced in a study of T cells in Graves' hyperthyroidism and ophthalmopathy. Regions amplified from RNA transcripts were the TCR beta CDR3 regions. HTBI primers were the set used in a first-round RT-PCR of the TCR CDR3. One entry per CDR3 protein, called by TCRdb with MiXCR from the multiplex PCR reads. The data show approximately 400,000 distinct CDR3 sequences, roughly 13% seen once. Sequenced sample: blood. The receptor set was obtained from a man in his thirties or forties with Graves' hyperthyroidism that later progressed to Graves' ophthalmopathy.

V gene TRBV27 combines with J gene TRBJ1-5; D is perhaps TRBD1 (6 bases). The CDR3 runs to 14 residues. Germline V gene lookup returns CDR1 MNHEY and CDR2 SMNVEV (reference sequence). V shed 4 bases and J shed 6 bases, with 13 bases lying between them. CDR3 nucleotides: TGTGCCAGCAGTTCCACAGGGTTGGGTCAGCCCCAGCATTTT. This codes for CASSSTGLGQPQHF.

This clonotype was counted ten times or more. CDR3 region: CASRGGGSYEQFF. CDR3 nucleotide sequence: TGTGCCAGCAGGGGGGGCGGAAGCTATGAGCAGTTCTTC. The rearrangement links TRBV6-1 to TRBJ2-1; D may correspond to TRBD1 or TRBD2 (6 bases each). The germline gives CDR1 MNHNS, CDR2 SASEGT. There are 13 residues in the CDR3. V was cut by 6 bases and J by 8 bases, with 14 bases left in between.

This clonotype was observed many times. V is TRBV7-6 and J is TRBJ2-3; D is undetermined. The CDR3 consists of 15 residues. V was shortened by 3 bases and J by 3 bases, with 13 bases between the two germline ends. Germline CDR1 reads SGHVS; CDR2 reads FNYEAQ. CDR3 coding DNA: TGTGCCAGCAGCTTGTGGCAGGCGAGGACAGATACGCAGTATTTT. Residues: CASSLWQARTDTQYF.

In its sample, this clonotype was seen a few times. V is TRBV25-1 and J is TRBJ1-4; D unresolved. V dropped 2 bases and J dropped 5 bases, with 6 bases sitting between them. There are 13 residues in the CDR3. Germline CDR1 MGHDK, CDR2 SYGVNS. This CDR3 reads CASSEGRNEKLFF. Here the CDR3 DNA reads TGTGCCAGCAGTGAAGGGAGAAATGAAAAACTGTTTTTT.

At least ten counts were recorded for this clonotype. The chain has TRBV27 and TRBJ1-5; possible D gene TRBD1, 6 bases. V lost 3 bases and J 1 base, leaving 10 bases between the germline ends. This CDR3 contains 15 residues. Germline V gene sequence: CDR1 MNHEY, CDR2 SMNVEV (reference sequence). The chain's CDR3 is CASSFQGQSNQPQHF. CDR3 in DNA: TGTGCCAGCAGTTTCCAGGGGCAAAGCAATCAGCCCCAGCATTTT.

The sample holds a few counts of this clonotype. The chain links TRBV25-1 to TRBJ1-4, with a possible D match to TRBD1 (6 bases). The CDR3 covers 15 residues. Germline CDR1 MGHDK, CDR2 SYGVNS. Deletions cut 0 bases from V and 10 bases from J, with 15 bases between. CDR3 coding DNA: TGTGCCAGCAGTGAATATCGGGGGCCGGAGGGAAAACTGTTTTTT. As protein: CASSEYRGPEGKLFF.

The table lists this clonotype with a few counts. The V call is TRBV24-1, the J call TRBJ2-5; D gene uncertain. The germline V gene encodes CDR1 KGHDR and CDR2 SFDVKD. This CDR3 has 16 residues. Trimming left V 3 bases short and J 5 bases short, with 18 bases between. CDR3 coding DNA: TGTGCCACCAGTGATGAGGACGCAAACGAGGTGGAGACCCAGTACTTC. Protein: CATSDEDANEVETQYF.

This clonotype appeared a few times. This chain uses TRBV18 with TRBJ2-7; D perhaps matches TRBD2 (6 bases). In germline, CDR1 is KGHSH, CDR2 LQKENI. The CDR3 covers 16 residues. Trimming shortened V by 3 bases and J by 3 bases, and 18 bases separated the two germline ends. The CDR3 is CASSPKAGGRYYEQYF. The CDR3 DNA reads TGTGCCAGCTCACCTAAAGCCGGGGGAAGATACTACGAGCAGTACTTC.

Many counts were recorded for this clonotype. The chain is built from TRBV6-2 or TRBV6-3 and TRBJ2-3; D unresolved. The germline gives CDR1 MNHEY, CDR2 SVGEGT. The CDR3 covers 14 residues. Trimming pared 7 bases from V and 1 base from J, leaving 12 bases between. The CDR3 nucleotides read TGTGCCAGCAACCCCCTGGAAGGCACAGATACGCAGTATTTT. As protein: CASNPLEGTDTQYF.

This clonotype was recorded at least ten times. This chain links TRBV11-2 with TRBJ1-3, with D maybe TRBD1 (5 bases). The CDR3 has 15 amino acids. Trimming took off 5 bases at V and 0 bases at J, with 11 bases between the two ends. CDR1 SGHAT and CDR2 FQNNGV come from the germline V gene. CDR3 DNA: TGTGCCAGCAGCCCGGGACGGAACTCTGGAAACACCATATATTTT. Encoded protein: CASSPGRNSGNTIYF.

The rearrangement links TRBV10-3 to TRBJ2-1; 9 nucleotides match TRBD2. CDR3 length equals 16 residues. CDR1 and CDR2 (germline): ENHRY, SYGVKD. The trim removed 5 bases at V and 0 bases at J, leaving 5 bases unmatched. The CDR3 region has the DNA TGTGCCATCAGTTGGACTAGCGATAGCTCCTACAATGAGCAGTTCTTC. This codes for CAISWTSDSSYNEQFF.

This clonotype was counted many times. The chain employs TRBV28 and TRBJ2-5; weak D call: TRBD2 (6 bases). CDR3 length: 15 residues. V was pared by 5 bases and J by 5 bases, with 18 bases between. Germline-derived CDR1 and CDR2 are MDHEN and SYDVKM. CDR3: CASSPGETSSETQYF. CDR3 DNA: TGTGCCAGCAGTCCGGGGGAAACCTCGTCGGAGACCCAGTACTTC.

The rearrangement uses TRBV11-1 and TRBJ2-7, with D perhaps TRBD2 (6 bases). The CDR3 totals 16 residues. The germline V gene encodes CDR1 SGHAT and CDR2 FQDESV (reference sequence). Trimming took 5 bases from V and 1 from J, leaving 18 bases between them. This chain's CDR3 is CASSPGDRVKSYEQYF. The CDR3 coding sequence is TGTGCCAGCAGCCCGGGGGACCGCGTAAAATCCTACGAGCAGTACTTC.

This chain joins TRBV6-1 and TRBJ2-7; D is possibly TRBD1 (6 bases). Germline CDR1 MNHNS, CDR2 SASEGT. V was shortened by 6 bases and J by 2 bases, with 14 bases between the two germline ends. The CDR3 totals 14 residues. The CDR3 protein is CASRGGRGTYEQYF. CDR3 coding DNA: TGTGCCAGCAGAGGGGGAAGGGGTACCTACGAGCAGTACTTC.

In its sample, this clonotype was seen many times. The gene calls are TRBV5-1 and TRBJ2-7; TRBD2 is a possible D gene (6 bases). The germline CDR1 and CDR2 sequences are SGHRS and YFSETQ. The CDR3 loop spans 15 amino acids. V lost 2 bases and J lost 2, with 14 bases in between. The CDR3 DNA sequence: TGCGCCAGCAGCTTCAGGAGGGGAGAGGCCTACGAGCAGTACTTC. Its protein is CASSFRRGEAYEQYF.